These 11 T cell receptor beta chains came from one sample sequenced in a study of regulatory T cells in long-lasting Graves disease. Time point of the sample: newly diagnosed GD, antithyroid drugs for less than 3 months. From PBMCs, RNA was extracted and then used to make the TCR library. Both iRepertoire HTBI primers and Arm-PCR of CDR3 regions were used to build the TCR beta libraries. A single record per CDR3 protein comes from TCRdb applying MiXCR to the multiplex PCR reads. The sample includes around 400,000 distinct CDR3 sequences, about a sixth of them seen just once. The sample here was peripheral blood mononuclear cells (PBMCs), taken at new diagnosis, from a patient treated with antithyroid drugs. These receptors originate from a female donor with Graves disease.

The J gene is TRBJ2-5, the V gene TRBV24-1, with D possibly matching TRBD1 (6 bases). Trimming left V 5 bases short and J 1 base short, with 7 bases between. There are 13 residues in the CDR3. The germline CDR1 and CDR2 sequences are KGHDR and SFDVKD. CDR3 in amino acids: CATSGTAQETQYF. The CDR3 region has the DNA TGTGCCACCAGTGGGACAGCCCAAGAGACCCAGTACTTC.

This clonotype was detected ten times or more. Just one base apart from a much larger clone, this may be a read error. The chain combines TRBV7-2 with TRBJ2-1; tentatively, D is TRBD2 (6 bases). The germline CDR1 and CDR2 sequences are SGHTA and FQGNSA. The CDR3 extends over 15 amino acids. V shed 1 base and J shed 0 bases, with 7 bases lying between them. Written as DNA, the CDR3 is TGTGCCAGCAGCTTAGTAGCGGTCTCCTACAATGAGCAGTTCTTC. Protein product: CASSLVAVSYNEQFF.

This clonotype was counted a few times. CDR3 region: CASSLLGAREGTEAFF. DNA of the CDR3: TGTGCCAGCAGCTTATTAGGCGCCAGGGAGGGAACTGAAGCTTTCTTT. The genes are TRBV7-2 and TRBJ1-1; D is possibly TRBD1 (5 bases). The V gene's germline CDR1 is SGHTA and CDR2 FQGNSA. The CDR3 is made up of 16 amino acids. V was cut by 2 bases and J by 5 bases, with 18 bases left in between.

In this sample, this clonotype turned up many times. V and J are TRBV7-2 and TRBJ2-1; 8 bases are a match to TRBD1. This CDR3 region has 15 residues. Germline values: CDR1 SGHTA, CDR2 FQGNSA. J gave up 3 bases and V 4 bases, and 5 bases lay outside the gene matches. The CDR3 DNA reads TGTGCCAGCAGCTGGTCCGGGACAGGCTACAATGAGCAGTTCTTC. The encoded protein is CASSWSGTGYNEQFF. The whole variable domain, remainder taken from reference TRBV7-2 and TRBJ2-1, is GAGVSQSPSNKVTEKGKDVELRCDPISGHTALYWYRQSLGQGLEFLIYFQGNSAPDKSGLPSDRFSAERTGGSVSTLTIQRTQQEDSAVYLCASSWSGTGYNEQFFGPGTRLTVL.

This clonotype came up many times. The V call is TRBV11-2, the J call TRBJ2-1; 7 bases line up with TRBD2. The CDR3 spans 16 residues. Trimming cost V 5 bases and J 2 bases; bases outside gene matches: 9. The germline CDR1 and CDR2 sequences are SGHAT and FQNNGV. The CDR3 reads CASSRGGGTTYNEQFF. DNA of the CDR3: TGTGCCAGCAGCCGAGGCGGGGGTACAACCTACAATGAGCAGTTCTTC.

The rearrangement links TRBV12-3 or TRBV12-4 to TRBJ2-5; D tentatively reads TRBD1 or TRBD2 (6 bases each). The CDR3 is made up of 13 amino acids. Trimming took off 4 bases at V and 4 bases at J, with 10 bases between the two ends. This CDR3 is CASSWGAGETQYF. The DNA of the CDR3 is TGTGCCAGCAGTTGGGGGGCCGGAGAGACCCAGTACTTC.

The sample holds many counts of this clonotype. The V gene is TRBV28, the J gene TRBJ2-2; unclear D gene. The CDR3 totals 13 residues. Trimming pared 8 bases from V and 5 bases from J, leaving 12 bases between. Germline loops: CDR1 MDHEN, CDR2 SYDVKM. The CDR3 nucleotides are TGTGCCAGCGCATTTTCGGTAACCGGGGAGCTGTTTTTT. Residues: CASAFSVTGELFF.

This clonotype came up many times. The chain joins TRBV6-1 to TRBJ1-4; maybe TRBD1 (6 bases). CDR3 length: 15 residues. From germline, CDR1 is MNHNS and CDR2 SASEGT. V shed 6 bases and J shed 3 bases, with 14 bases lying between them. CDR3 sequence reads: CASSLDRPANEKLFF. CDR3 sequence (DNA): TGTGCCAGCAGCTTAGACAGGCCTGCTAATGAAAAACTGTTTTTT.

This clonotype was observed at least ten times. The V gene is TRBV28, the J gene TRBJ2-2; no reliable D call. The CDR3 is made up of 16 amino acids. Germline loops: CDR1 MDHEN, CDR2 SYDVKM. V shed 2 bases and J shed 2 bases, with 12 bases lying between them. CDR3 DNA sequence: TGTGCCAGCAGTTTAACAGCAGGCTACAACACCGGGGAGCTGTTTTTT. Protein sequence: CASSLTAGYNTGELFF.

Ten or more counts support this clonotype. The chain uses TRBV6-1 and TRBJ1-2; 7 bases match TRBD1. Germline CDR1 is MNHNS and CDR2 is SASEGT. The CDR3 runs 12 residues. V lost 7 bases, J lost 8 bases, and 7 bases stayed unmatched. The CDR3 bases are TGTGCCAGCATCGGGACAGCGTCAGGCTACACCTTC. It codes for CASIGTASGYTF.

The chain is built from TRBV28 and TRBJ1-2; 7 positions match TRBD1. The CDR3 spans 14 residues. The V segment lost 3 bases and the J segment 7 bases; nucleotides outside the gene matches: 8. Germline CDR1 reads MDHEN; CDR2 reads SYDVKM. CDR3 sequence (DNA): TGTGCCAGCAGTTTCCGTCTAGACAGGGCTGGCTACACCTTC. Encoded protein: CASSFRLDRAGYTF.